This T cell receptor (beta chain) was identified during a study of post-analysis software for immune sequencing data. CDR3 length equals 15 residues. Germline CDR1 reads SQVTM; CDR2 reads ANQGSEA. Prepared TCR beta cDNA libraries contained unique molecular identifiers. TCRdb fed the PCR reads into MiXCR, producing one record per CDR3 protein. The table records more than 500,000 distinct CDR3 sequences, 30% to 40% of them present only once. A word on this clonotype: The antigen remains unidentified. At one end, the junction sequence differs from germline, possibly due to a read error.

Study-level findings and limits: Five TRBV segments, including TRBV5-6, TRBV5-1 and TRBV20-1, were more frequent in patients than controls.

This TCR was sampled from a girl between 2 and 17 years old with multiple sclerosis. Material for sequencing was blood. The chain carries TRBV29-1 and TRBJ2-6, with D perhaps being TRBD1 or TRBD2 (5 bases each). CDR3 region: CSAAAPGSGANVRTF. CDR3 nucleotide sequence: TGCAGCGCGGCGGCCCCGGGGTCTGGGGCCAACGTCCGGACTTTC. The whole variable domain, filled in from reference TRBV29-1 and TRBJ2-6, reads SAVISQKPSRDICQRGTSLTIQCQVDSQVTMMFWYRQQPGQSLTLIATANQGSEATYESGFVIDKFPISRPNLTFSTLTVSNMSPEDSSIYLCSAAAPGSGANVRTFGAGSRLTVL.